This paragraph reports one TCR beta chain. This clone was recorded a few times. Its antigen is not yet known. Base qualities are not at hand, and no much larger clone is one base apart. Other nucleotide sequences from this sample produce the same CDR3. The data are from a study of blood T cell repertoires in COVID-19 (dated by TCRdb to about 2020). In terms of the full investigation: Samples from collaborators originated in the United States, Italy and Spain and spanned both the acute and convalescent phases of COVID-19. The prospective study material was composed of cDNA or gDNA derived from T cells, B-cell-depleted T cells, or PBMCs. Deeply sampled blood TCRbeta repertoires from subjects exposed to, actively infected with, or recovered from COVID-19 were included in the dataset. The repertoires were released in a freely available public database meant as a resource for research on the immune response to SARS-CoV-2. Samples were obtained from the ongoing ImmuneRACE study (first 160 participants) and from roughly 1,300 subjects provided by 6 global collaborators. Sample metadata almost always included a de-identified subject ID, COVID-19 status, age in years and sex. Where HLA class I and class II types were available, the types were taken from metadata supplied by the sample provider, not from assay-based typing.

Each collaborating institution followed its own protocols to collect whole blood in K2EDTA tubes. For TCRbeta analysis, collaborator samples were shipped as frozen whole blood, as isolated PBMCs, or as DNA extracted from either sample type. The immunoSEQ Assay, a bias-controlled multiplex PCR, was used to amplify TCRbeta CDR3 regions from genomic DNA. Per the source publication's procedure: The number of nucleated cells in each sample was estimated from the amplification of reference gene primers within the assay. To quantify the absolute abundance of each unique TCRbeta CDR3 rearrangement, sequence reads were collapsed and filtered. For each sample, productive Simpson clonality was calculated as the square root of Simpson's diversity index across productive rearrangements. TCRdb mirrors the immuneACCESS table, restricted to in-frame sequences. Some clones are absent from its copies; in checked studies, under half trace to an unresolved V gene, and the reason for the others is unknown. V and J calls and clone size come straight from that table; D and trimming were deduced from the DNA. The sample data list about 180,000 clones, and approximately 87% of these were observed just once. The ten most abundant clones make up around 21% of the sample.

Broader findings and caveats from the paper: The amount of clinical and demographic metadata varied by source and participant and was provided uncurated.

This clonotype originated in a man between 65 and 80 years old with active or convalescent COVID-19. The sequenced material came from peripheral blood.

The CDR3 protein is CASSLGQGDEKLFF. Read as DNA, the sequence is TGCGCCAGCAGCTTGGGACAGGGGGATGAAAAACTGTTTTTT. The chain is made from TRBV5-1 and TRBJ1-4, with 9 bases matching TRBD1. CDR1 and CDR2, per the germline V gene, are SGHRS and YFSETQ. The CDR3 has 14 amino acids, counting the end cysteine and phenylalanine. Only CDR3 DNA is held: 42 bases, read in frame from base 1. The germline V and J ends show losses of 0 bases and 6 bases respectively, and no gene match explains 0 bases of the junction.